This T cell receptor (beta chain) was identified in a study of blood T cell repertoires in COVID-19 (dated by TCRdb to about 2020). Concerning the study at large: Samples covering the acute and convalescent phases of COVID-19 were provided by collaborators in the United States, Italy and Spain. The material from the prospective study consisted of cDNA or gDNA derived from T cells, B-cell-depleted T cells, or PBMCs. Subjects who had been exposed to COVID-19, were actively infected with it, or had recovered from it provided the deeply sampled blood TCRbeta repertoires that made up the dataset. The repertoires were made available in a free public database intended to serve as a resource for research on the immune response to SARS-CoV-2. The samples were drawn from two sources: the first 160 participants of the ongoing ImmuneRACE study, and 1,254 subjects contributed by 6 global collaborators. Sample metadata almost always included a de-identified subject ID, COVID-19 status, age in years and sex. Where available, HLA class I and class II types were taken from metadata supplied by the sample provider and were not determined by assay-based typing.

Broad study findings and their caveats: How much clinical and demographic metadata was included differed by source and by participant, and the metadata was provided uncurated.

TCRbeta CDR3 regions were amplified from genomic DNA using the immunoSEQ Assay, a bias-controlled multiplex PCR. The source study handled its data this way. The number of nucleated cells in each sample was estimated from the amplification of reference gene primers within the assay. To quantify the absolute abundance of each unique TCRbeta CDR3 rearrangement, sequence reads were collapsed and filtered. For each sample, productive Simpson clonality was calculated as the square root of Simpson's diversity index over productive rearrangements. TCRdb took over this immuneACCESS table, retaining in-frame rearrangements with V and J assigned. Such tables are incomplete; in checked studies, under half of the missing clones stem from an unresolved V gene, and the remainder is unexplained. V, J and clone size were drawn from that table, and D and trimming were deduced from the DNA. The sample table holds 200,000 to 250,000 clones, of which approximately 85% were seen once. Of the sample, 7.6% is held by the ten largest clones.

Each collaborating institution followed its own protocols to collect whole blood in K2EDTA tubes. For TCRbeta analysis, collaborators shipped samples as frozen whole blood, isolated PBMCs, or DNA extracted from either of those sample types. About this clone itself: The target of this receptor is not known. No qualities accompany the bases; no much larger clone lies one base away.

According to the germline V gene (reference sequence), CDR1 reads LGHDT and CDR2 reads YNNKEL. Reading from cysteine to phenylalanine, the CDR3 counts 15 amino acids. CDR3 DNA only is kept here, 45 bases in frame from base 1. V has 4 bases trimmed and J has 1 base trimmed; junction bases matching no gene number 5. Sequenced sample: peripheral blood. The chain joins TRBV3-1 (or the pseudogene TRBV3-2) to TRBJ2-3, and TRBD2 matches 7 of the central bases. The source is a woman in her forties or fifties with active or convalescent COVID-19. CDR3 protein: CASSPGLGGTDTQYF. The DNA is TGTGCCAGCAGCCCTGGACTAGGGGGCACAGATACGCAGTATTTT.